Each of the 9 T cell receptor beta chains below was sequenced from the same sample in a study of cytomegalovirus exposure and HLA in healthy donors. Researchers ran the PCR with 60 Vbeta and 13 Jbeta primers. Libraries were prepared by immunoSEQ multiplex PCR; TCRdb keeps only in-frame clonotypes and omits some of them. The table shows more than 95,000 clones, with about 70% occurring only once. The sample was PBMCs. The receptors come from a female donor in good health and CMV-seropositive.

The chain links TRBV10-2 to TRBJ1-5, with 8 bases matching TRBD1. This CDR3 comprises 14 residues. V gave up 8 bases and J gave up 4 bases; unmatched junction bases: 7. Germline V gene lookup returns CDR1 WSHSY and CDR2 SAAADI. The CDR3 region has the DNA TGCGCCAGCTCCCAGGGGGCCAGGAATCAGCCCCAGCATTTT. Translating it yields CASSQGARNQPQHF.

CDR3: CASSTGTGDYEQYF. As DNA, the CDR3 is TGTGCCAGCAGCACCGGGACAGGTGACTACGAGCAGTACTTC. The chain has TRBV11-3 and TRBJ2-7; 8 bases are shared with TRBD1. CDR3 length: 14 amino acids. The germline CDR1 and CDR2 sequences are SGHNT and YENEEA. The J segment lost 3 bases and the V segment lost 5 bases, leaving 6 bases of the junction unmatched.

In nucleotides, the CDR3 is TGTGCCAGCAGCTTAGTTGGGACAGGGGCCGCAGATACGCAGTATTTT. It encodes CASSLVGTGAADTQYF. The rearrangement uses TRBV7-2 and TRBJ2-3; 10 bases match TRBD1. In germline, CDR1 is SGHTA, CDR2 FQGNSA. This CDR3 has 16 residues. V was clipped by 1 base and J by 4 bases; unmatched bases: 5.

The CDR3 DNA follows: TGTGCCAGCAGCTCGCAGGGACAGGGGGTCAATGGCTACACCTTC. The encoded protein is CASSSQGQGVNGYTF. This sequence joins TRBV7-9 and TRBJ1-2, with 11 positions matching TRBD1. There are 15 residues in the CDR3. V lost 4 bases to trimming and J lost 6 bases; unmatched junction nucleotides: 7. CDR1 is SEHNR and CDR2 is FQNEAQ in the germline V gene (reference sequence).

The gene calls are TRBV7-2 and TRBJ2-7; 8 bases are a match to TRBD1. The CDR3 is 15 amino acids. Germline assignment: CDR1 SGHTA and CDR2 FQGNSA. V shed 1 base, J shed 4 bases, and the junction held 6 bases outside the gene matches. The CDR3 sequence is CASSLGQGAVYEQYF. The DNA for the CDR3 is TGTGCCAGCAGCTTAGGGCAGGGGGCAGTATACGAGCAGTACTTC.

In this sample, this clone turned up once. This sequence joins TRBV28 and TRBJ1-5, with a possible D match to TRBD1 (5 bases). The CDR3 sequence is 13 residues long. Trimming removed 11 bases from V and 0 bases from J, with 11 bases in between. The V gene's germline CDR1 is MDHEN and CDR2 SYDVKM. The DNA for the CDR3 is TGTGCCGGGGGGGGGAATAGCAATCAGCCCCAGCATTTT. Translating it yields CAGGGNSNQPQHF.

The V gene is TRBV5-1, the J gene TRBJ2-7, with TRBD2 matching over 8 bases. CDR1 SGHRS and CDR2 YFSETQ come from the germline V gene. The CDR3 is 14 residues long. V shed 5 bases, J shed 0 bases, and the junction held 4 bases outside the gene matches. CDR3 DNA: TGCGCCAGCAGTCCGGGAGGGAACTCCTACGAGCAGTACTTC. As protein: CASSPGGNSYEQYF.

This chain joins TRBV4-3 and TRBJ2-1; the match to TRBD2 covers 7 bases. The CDR3 is 18 residues long. CDR1 is LGHNA and CDR2 is YSLEER in the germline V gene. V gave up 0 bases and J gave up 2 bases; unmatched junction bases: 10. CDR3 nucleotides: TGCGCCAGCAGCCAAGATACCCCCCCGGGAGGTACCTACAATGAGCAGTTCTTC. It yields the protein CASSQDTPPGGTYNEQFF.

This clone appeared a single time. The V gene is TRBV11-2, the J gene TRBJ2-7; 10 nucleotides line up with TRBD2. This CDR3 comprises 15 residues. From germline, CDR1 is SGHAT and CDR2 FQNNGV. The trim removed 1 base at V and 7 bases at J, leaving 7 bases unmatched. The CDR3 DNA sequence: TGTGCCAGCAGCTTAGGGGTAGCGGGAGGCGGAGAGCAGTACTTC. Residues: CASSLGVAGGGEQYF. Full variable domain (outside the CDR3, taken from reference TRBV11-2 and TRBJ2-7): EAGVAQSPRYKIIEKRQSVAFWCNPISGHATLYWYQQILGQGPKLLIQFQNNGVVDDSQLPKDRFSAERLKGVDSTLKIQPAKLEDSAVYLCASSLGVAGGGEQYFGPGTRLTVT.